This TCR beta chain was identified during a study of blood T cell repertoires in COVID-19. The overall study: Material from acute and convalescent COVID-19 was sourced from the United States, Italy and Spain. In each case, the material was cDNA or gDNA derived from T cells, B-cell-depleted T cells, or PBMCs.

Per the authors' pipeline: From reference gene primer amplification, estimates of nucleated cell counts were derived. Some clones are missing from TCRdb's copy, which holds only in-frame ones; the method was immunoSEQ multiplex PCR. The DNA gave D and trimming, while V, J and clone size come from that table. The sample includes 65,000 to 70,000 clones, about 86% of them seen just once. The sequencing input was peripheral blood. This clonotype was sampled from a woman in her sixties with acute or convalescent COVID-19.

The CDR3 loop is CASSFSGIRETQYF. CDR3 in DNA: TGTGCCAGCAGCTTCAGCGGGATCCGAGAGACCCAGTACTTC. The gene calls are TRBV7-6 and TRBJ2-5, with 7 bases aligning to TRBD2. Germline CDR1 and CDR2: SGHVS and FNYEAQ. This CDR3 is built from 14 residues. With 3 bases clipped from V and 4 bases from J, the junction kept 5 bases outside the gene matches.